This T cell receptor (beta chain) is drawn from a study of naive and memory T cell subsets. The SP2 primer and nested alpha and beta constant region primers amplified ligated cDNA in four rounds. MiXCR, run by TCRdb on the 5' RACE reads, gives a single entry per CDR3 protein. The data show about 62,000 distinct CDR3 sequences, 8% to 9% seen once. Germline-derived CDR1 and CDR2 are SGHTA and FQGNSA. Trimming cost V 2 bases and J 0 bases, with 7 bases left between them. The CDR3 is made up of 14 amino acids. The library had UMIs added by 3' ligation of an oligonucleotide to TCR cDNA. Reverse transcription used DNase-treated unsorted total RNA, aiming for roughly 1 to 1000 ng.

The TCR was taken from a female donor in good health. The chain recombines TRBV7-2 with TRBJ2-5; the D is unclear. The CDR3 spells CASSLNNNQETQYF. The DNA of the CDR3 is TGTGCCAGCAGCTTAAATAACAACCAAGAGACCCAGTACTTC.